These 27 T cell receptor beta chains came from one sample sequenced in a study of blood T cell repertoires in COVID-19 (dated by TCRdb to 2019 to 2021). Library preparation was by the immunoSEQ multiplex PCR assay. Entries here come from immuneACCESS through TCRdb and include only in-frame sequences with V and J called. Some clones fail to appear in such tables; in the studies checked, an unresolved V gene covers under half of the shortfall, and the cause of the remainder is unknown. A total of around 67,000 clones appear in this sample, around nine tenths of them only once. 7.5% to 9% of the sample is in the top ten clones. Material for sequencing was peripheral blood. Every receptor here comes from a human donor in a cohort sampled during active COVID-19.

CDR3: CALDWGAGEQYF. The CDR3 DNA follows: TGTGCCCTGGATTGGGGCGCAGGCGAGCAGTACTTC. The chain uses TRBV30 and TRBJ2-7, with a weak D call TRBD1 (5 bases). The V end was cut by 8 bases, the J end by 6 bases, with 17 bases between. From germline, CDR1 is GTSNPN and CDR2 SVGIG (reference sequence). The CDR3 sequence is 12 residues long.

The gene calls are TRBV4-1 and TRBJ2-7, with D tentatively TRBD2 (7 bases). CDR3 length: 16 amino acids. Per the germline V gene, CDR1 is MGHRA and CDR2 is YSYEKL. The ends were cut back, 1 base at V and 4 bases at J, with 17 bases in the middle. CDR3: CASSQVGGRARYEQYF. Here the CDR3 DNA reads TGCGCCAGCAGCCAAGTGGGGGGGCGAGCCCGATACGAGCAGTACTTC.

This rearrangement joins TRBV27 to TRBJ2-4; 7 positions agree with TRBD2. The CDR3 is 14 residues long. CDR1 and CDR2 (germline): MNHEY, SMNVEV (reference sequence). J was trimmed by 3 bases and V by 6 bases; bases with no gene match: 5. CDR3 sequence reads: CASRPGGGKNIQYF. CDR3 sequence (DNA): TGTGCCAGCAGACCGGGCGGGGGCAAAAACATTCAGTACTTC.

The V and J genes are TRBV30 and TRBJ2-6, with TRBD1 as a possible D gene (6 bases). The length of the CDR3 is 17 residues. Germline V gene data show CDR1 as GTSNPN and CDR2 as SVGIG (reference sequence). V shed 4 bases and J shed 4 bases, with 20 bases lying between them. The DNA of the CDR3 is TGTGCCTGGACCCCTCGGGCAGGGGTTGGCGGGGCCAACGTCCTGACTTTC. Translating gives CAWTPRAGVGGANVLTF.

The rearrangement joins TRBV6-1 to TRBJ1-3; D is unclear. Trimming pared 0 bases from V and 2 bases from J, leaving 8 bases between. Germline CDR1 is MNHNS and CDR2 is SASEGT. CDR3 length: 15 residues. CDR3 sequence: CASSEADGAGNTIYF. The CDR3 region has the DNA TGTGCCAGCAGTGAAGCAGACGGGGCTGGAAACACCATATATTTT.

CDR3 in amino acids: CASIPDRAGMAFF. The CDR3 DNA reads TGTGCCAGCATTCCAGACAGGGCAGGGATGGCTTTCTTT. V usage is TRBV27 and J usage is TRBJ1-1, with 7 positions matching TRBD1. J gave up 11 bases and V 7 bases, and 13 bases lay outside the gene matches. Germline lookup yields CDR1 MNHEY and CDR2 SMNVEV (reference sequence). The CDR3 is 13 residues long.

The V call is TRBV12-3 or TRBV12-4, the J call TRBJ1-4, with D uncertain. The CDR3 runs 12 residues. V was trimmed by 1 base and J by 14 bases, leaving 11 bases between them. In DNA, the CDR3 is TGTGCCAGCAGTTTAGGGGCAGAACACCTGTTTTTT. Translated, it gives CASSLGAEHLFF.

The chain is built from TRBV10-3 and TRBJ2-7; perhaps TRBD1 as D (6 bases). Germline CDR1 ENHRY, CDR2 SYGVKD. Trimming left V 3 bases short and J 4 bases short, with 13 bases between. The CDR3 has 14 amino acids. The CDR3 nucleotides are TGTGCCATCAGTGACCCCGACAGGCCGTACGAGCAGTACTTC. This sequence encodes CAISDPDRPYEQYF.

The chain employs TRBV9 and TRBJ1-5; TRBD1 aligns across 9 bases. Per germline, CDR1 SGDLS and CDR2 YYNGEE. V lost 3 bases, J lost 7 bases, and 5 bases stayed unmatched. The CDR3 has 14 amino acids. CDR3 sequence: CASSEGQGGQPQHF. In nucleotides, the CDR3 is TGTGCCAGCAGCGAGGGACAGGGAGGCCAGCCCCAGCATTTT. Using reference TRBV9 and TRBJ1-5 for the parts outside the CDR3, the full variable domain is DSGVTQTPKHLITATGQRVTLRCSPRSGDLSVYWYQQSLDQGLQFLIQYYNGEERAKGNILERFSAQQFPDLHSELNLSSLELGDSALYFCASSEGQGGQPQHFGDGTRLSIL.

This chain connects TRBV5-1 to TRBJ1-2; TRBD1 matches at 7 bases. The V segment lost 0 bases and the J segment 3 bases; nucleotides outside the gene matches: 2. The CDR3 spans 14 residues. Germline lookup yields CDR1 SGHRS and CDR2 YFSETQ. The CDR3 region is CASSLAGGYYGYTF. DNA of the CDR3: TGCGCCAGCAGCTTGGCAGGGGGTTACTATGGCTACACCTTC.

This clone was observed a single time. This sequence joins TRBV11-2 and TRBJ1-3; D is unresolved. Germline V gene data show CDR1 as SGHAT and CDR2 as FQNNGV. V was shortened by 1 base and J by 0 bases, with 7 bases between the two germline ends. The CDR3 is made up of 15 amino acids. The CDR3 spells CASSLVSSSGNTIYF. The CDR3 coding sequence is TGTGCCAGCAGCTTAGTTTCTAGCTCTGGAAACACCATATATTTT.

This rearrangement joins TRBV5-6 to TRBJ2-7; D is unclear. This CDR3 is built from 12 residues. Trimming stripped 4 bases from V and 0 bases from J, with 5 bases between. Germline loops: CDR1 SGHDT, CDR2 YYEEEE. The CDR3 protein is CASSLSSYEQYF. The CDR3 DNA reads TGTGCCAGCAGCCTGAGCTCCTACGAGCAGTACTTC.

V usage is TRBV27 and J usage is TRBJ1-4, with D maybe TRBD1 (5 bases). Germline CDR1 and CDR2: MNHEY and SMNVEV (reference sequence). The CDR3 runs 14 residues. The V end lost 6 bases, the J end lost 7 bases, and 15 bases lay between the germline ends. The CDR3 is CASSAGGYGEKLFF. CDR3 coding DNA: TGTGCCAGCAGCGCGGGGGGGTATGGTGAAAAACTGTTTTTT.

This chain connects TRBV28 to TRBJ1-2; the D is unclear. This CDR3 is 14 amino acids long. V gave up 2 bases and J gave up 5 bases, with 12 bases separating them. The germline V gene encodes CDR1 MDHEN and CDR2 SYDVKM. DNA for the CDR3: TGTGCCAGCAGTTTAATCCTAGCGGGGTATGGCTACACCTTC. It encodes CASSLILAGYGYTF.

The V and J genes are TRBV27 and TRBJ1-6, with 9 bases matching TRBD1. Germline V gene data show CDR1 as MNHEY and CDR2 as SMNVEV (reference sequence). This CDR3 region has 14 residues. With V trimmed by 5 bases and J by 7 bases, 3 bases remained unmatched. The CDR3 coding sequence is TGTGCCAGCAGTCCTGGGACAGGGAATTCACCCCTCCACTTT. Amino acids: CASSPGTGNSPLHF.

CDR3 coding DNA: TGTGCCAGTAGTATACCGTACAGTTATAGCAATCAGCCCCAGCATTTT. Protein product: CASSIPYSYSNQPQHF. The chain combines TRBV19 with TRBJ1-5, with D hard to call. Germline-derived CDR1 and CDR2 are LNHDA and SQIVND (reference sequence). This CDR3 is 16 amino acids long. V dropped 2 bases and J dropped 0 bases, with 11 bases sitting between them.

CDR3 amino acids: CASRKGADSSYEQYF. The CDR3 DNA sequence: TGTGCCAGCAGGAAAGGGGCGGATAGCTCCTACGAGCAGTACTTC. The rearrangement links TRBV7-9 to TRBJ2-7, with D maybe TRBD1 (5 bases). V lost 6 bases, J lost 0 bases, and 15 bases lay in between. This CDR3 has 15 residues. The germline V gene encodes CDR1 SEHNR and CDR2 FQNEAQ (reference sequence).

The rearrangement uses TRBV18 and TRBJ1-1; D is ambiguous. V lost 3 bases to trimming and J lost 0 bases, with 8 bases between them. The CDR3 consists of 14 residues. Per germline, CDR1 KGHSH and CDR2 LQKENI. The CDR3 DNA is TGTGCCAGCTCACCGACCGGGATGAACACTGAAGCTTTCTTT. It codes for CASSPTGMNTEAFF.

This rearrangement joins TRBV11-2 to TRBJ2-3, with 8 bases matching TRBD1. The CDR3 runs 18 residues. V lost 5 bases, J lost 0 bases, and 13 bases stayed unmatched. Germline V gene lookup returns CDR1 SGHAT and CDR2 FQNNGV. Here the CDR3 reads CASSPVRGPYTSTDTQYF. DNA of the CDR3: TGTGCCAGCAGCCCCGTCAGGGGGCCATACACTAGCACAGATACGCAGTATTTT. The full variable domain, its missing parts supplied by reference TRBV11-2 and TRBJ2-3, is EAGVAQSPRYKIIEKRQSVAFWCNPISGHATLYWYQQILGQGPKLLIQFQNNGVVDDSQLPKDRFSAERLKGVDSTLKIQPAKLEDSAVYLCASSPVRGPYTSTDTQYFGPGTRLTVL.

The chain carries TRBV27 and TRBJ1-2; possible D gene TRBD1, 5 bases. V gave up 2 bases and J gave up 4 bases, with 8 bases separating them. The CDR3 is made up of 13 amino acids. The germline V gene has CDR1 MNHEY and CDR2 SMNVEV (reference sequence). This chain's CDR3 is CASSLQGPYGYTF. CDR3 DNA sequence: TGTGCCAGCAGTTTACAGGGCCCCTATGGCTACACCTTC.

The chain recombines TRBV4-1 with TRBJ2-7, with D uncertain. Germline values: CDR1 MGHRA, CDR2 YSYEKL. V lost 3 bases, J lost 2 bases, and 11 bases lay in between. The CDR3 extends over 14 amino acids. CDR3 sequence reads: CASSHNSRPYEQYF. CDR3 DNA sequence: TGCGCCAGCAGCCATAACAGTAGACCCTACGAGCAGTACTTC.

The J gene is TRBJ2-1, the V gene TRBV19; 13 nucleotides agree with TRBD2. Unmatched junction bases numbered 12, after V lost 4 bases and J lost 9 bases. The CDR3 spans 17 residues. Germline V CDR1 and CDR2: LNHDA, SQIVND (reference sequence). This chain's CDR3 is CASSTGLAGVLMVEQFF. The CDR3 DNA reads as TGTGCCAGTAGTACCGGACTAGCGGGGGTCCTCATGGTTGAGCAGTTCTTC.

This clone was seen a single time. The chain links TRBV28 to TRBJ1-2; 8 bases map to TRBD1. Trimming took 5 bases from V and 4 from J; bases not matched to a gene: 3. The CDR3 runs 13 residues. Germline loops: CDR1 MDHEN, CDR2 SYDVKM. This chain's CDR3 is CASSKDRVYGYTF. The CDR3 DNA reads TGTGCCAGCAGTAAGGACAGGGTCTATGGCTACACCTTC.

The chain uses TRBV5-8 and TRBJ1-2; D unresolved. V was shortened by 0 bases and J by 3 bases, with 18 bases between the two germline ends. This CDR3 has 17 amino acids. Germline values: CDR1 SGHTS, CDR2 YDEGEE. The CDR3 loop reads CASSLGLDRAEDYGYTF. CDR3 nucleotide sequence: TGTGCCAGCAGCTTGGGCCTCGATCGGGCGGAGGACTATGGCTACACCTTC. Drawing the rest from reference TRBV5-8 and TRBJ1-2, the complete variable domain is EAGVTQSPTHLIKTRGQQATLRCSPISGHTSVYWYQQALGLGLQFLLWYDEGEERNRGNFPPRFSGRQFPNYSSELNVNALELEDSALYLCASSLGLDRAEDYGYTFGSGTRLTVV.

This rearrangement joins TRBV5-1 to TRBJ1-2; no clear D. Germline V gene data show CDR1 as SGHRS and CDR2 as YFSETQ. CDR3 length: 14 residues. V lost 3 bases, J lost 2 bases, and 11 bases lay in between. CDR3 sequence reads: CASSYSEENYGYTF. The CDR3 bases are TGCGCCAGCAGCTACTCAGAGGAGAACTATGGCTACACCTTC.

The rearrangement uses TRBV12-3 or TRBV12-4 and TRBJ2-5, with a weak D call TRBD2 (5 bases). The length of the CDR3 is 13 residues. Trimming cost V 3 bases and J 5 bases, with 10 bases left between them. The CDR3: CASSFHSAETQYF. For the CDR3, the DNA is TGTGCCAGCAGTTTCCATAGCGCTGAGACCCAGTACTTC.

The chain employs TRBV11-2 and TRBJ2-3; 9 positions match TRBD2. The ends lost 5 bases at V and 0 bases at J; junction bases unmatched: 12. Germline V CDR1 and CDR2: SGHAT, FQNNGV. The CDR3 contains 18 residues. CDR3 protein: CASSPLPGLAGSTDTQYF. DNA for the CDR3: TGTGCCAGCAGCCCCCTGCCGGGACTAGCAGGTAGCACAGATACGCAGTATTTT.